This is a list of T cell receptor beta chains from one sample in a study of blood T cell repertoires in COVID-19. Sequencing was performed with immunoSEQ multiplex PCR; in TCRdb, only in-frame clones are kept and a portion is missing. The table records 120,000 to 150,000 clones, roughly 88% of them present only once. Sample: peripheral blood. The source of these receptors is an older woman with COVID-19, enrolled during active disease. CDR3s include the opening cysteine and the closing phenylalanine or tryptophan. Fields, in order: clone size, J gene, D gene, V gene, CDR3 protein, CDR3 DNA. A D gene is named only where the DNA matches it firmly. A clone size is listed for some rows: how often the clone was seen (once, few, many), or a class if it is expanded.

clone size: -; J gene: TRBJ2-2; D gene: -; V gene: TRBV27; CDR3 protein: CASSFTQGNTGELFF; CDR3 DNA: TGTGCCAGCAGTTTCACACAGGGGAACACCGGGGAGCTGTTTTTT
clone size: -; J gene: TRBJ2-7; D gene: TRBD2; V gene: TRBV4-3; CDR3 protein: CASSQGPLLAGNLYEQYF; CDR3 DNA: TGCGCCAGCAGCCAAGGCCCCTTACTAGCGGGGAACCTCTACGAGCAGTACTTC
clone size: -; J gene: TRBJ1-2; D gene: -; V gene: TRBV6-5; CDR3 protein: CASSYSKPVGYGYTF; CDR3 DNA: TGTGCCAGCAGTTACTCAAAACCGGTCGGCTATGGCTACACCTTC
clone size: -; J gene: TRBJ1-2; D gene: TRBD1; V gene: TRBV24-1; CDR3 protein: CATSDEGQGFSGYTF; CDR3 DNA: TGTGCCACCAGTGACGAGGGACAGGGATTTTCTGGCTACACCTTC
clone size: -; J gene: TRBJ2-2; D gene: -; V gene: TRBV11-2; CDR3 protein: CASSPTGRAGTGELFF; CDR3 DNA: TGTGCCAGCAGCCCAACGGGGCGGGCGGGAACCGGGGAGCTGTTTTTT
clone size: -; J gene: TRBJ2-4; D gene: -; V gene: TRBV19; CDR3 protein: CASSIKGNIQYF; CDR3 DNA: TGTGCCAGTAGTATTAAGGGGAACATTCAGTACTTC
clone size: -; J gene: TRBJ1-5; D gene: -; V gene: TRBV4-2; CDR3 protein: CASSQGEQGPGNQPQHF; CDR3 DNA: TGTGCCAGCAGCCAGGGAGAACAGGGTCCGGGGAATCAGCCCCAGCATTTT
clone size: -; J gene: TRBJ2-7; D gene: TRBD1; V gene: TRBV20-1; CDR3 protein: CSASGMGTGVYEQYF; CDR3 DNA: TGCAGTGCTAGTGGGATGGGGACAGGGGTCTACGAGCAGTACTTC
clone size: -; J gene: TRBJ2-1; D gene: TRBD2; V gene: TRBV9; CDR3 protein: CASSASPRLAGGLYNEQFF; CDR3 DNA: TGTGCCAGCAGCGCCTCTCCAAGACTAGCGGGGGGTCTCTACAATGAGCAGTTCTTC
clone size: -; J gene: TRBJ1-1; D gene: TRBD1; V gene: TRBV5-5; CDR3 protein: CASSVGQVNTEAFF; CDR3 DNA: TGTGCCAGCAGCGTGGGACAGGTCAACACTGAAGCTTTCTTT
clone size: -; J gene: TRBJ2-7; D gene: TRBD1; V gene: TRBV29-1; CDR3 protein: CSVGERQGIEQYF; CDR3 DNA: TGCAGCGTTGGAGAGAGACAGGGTATTGAGCAGTACTTC
clone size: once; J gene: TRBJ1-6; D gene: TRBD1; V gene: TRBV3-1/TRBV3-2; CDR3 protein: CASSPIGTGYSPLHF; CDR3 DNA: TGTGCCAGCAGCCCTATTGGGACAGGATATTCACCCCTCCACTTT
clone size: -; J gene: TRBJ2-7; D gene: -; V gene: TRBV10-3; CDR3 protein: CALHPGHENYEQYF; CDR3 DNA: TGTGCCCTCCACCCGGGACATGAAAACTACGAGCAGTACTTC
clone size: -; J gene: TRBJ2-7; D gene: TRBD2; V gene: TRBV19; CDR3 protein: CASRREGTYEQYF; CDR3 DNA: TGTGCCAGCCGACGGGAGGGTACCTACGAGCAGTACTTC
clone size: -; J gene: TRBJ1-2; D gene: -; V gene: TRBV13; CDR3 protein: CASREHGGVGGYTF; CDR3 DNA: TGTGCCAGCAGAGAACACGGCGGGGTAGGTGGCTACACCTTC
clone size: -; J gene: TRBJ1-2; D gene: -; V gene: TRBV11-2; CDR3 protein: CASSLAPGQSYGYTF; CDR3 DNA: TGTGCCAGCAGCTTAGCCCCAGGGCAGAGCTATGGCTACACCTTC
clone size: -; J gene: TRBJ2-2; D gene: -; V gene: TRBV7-8; CDR3 protein: CASSLAERVTGELFF; CDR3 DNA: TGTGCCAGCAGCTTAGCGGAGAGGGTCACCGGGGAGCTGTTTTTT
clone size: once; J gene: TRBJ1-1; D gene: -; V gene: TRBV4-3; CDR3 protein: CASSQDRGVGRAFF; CDR3 DNA: TGCGCCAGCAGCCAAGATCGGGGTGTAGGGCGGGCTTTCTTT
clone size: once; J gene: TRBJ1-1; D gene: -; V gene: TRBV11-2; CDR3 protein: CASSFPVSGHMNTEAFF; CDR3 DNA: TGTGCCAGCAGCTTCCCAGTTTCGGGACATATGAACACTGAAGCTTTCTTT
clone size: -; J gene: TRBJ2-3; D gene: -; V gene: TRBV7-8; CDR3 protein: CASSSQEASPTQYF; CDR3 DNA: TGTGCCAGCAGCTCCCAGGAGGCCTCACCTACGCAGTATTTT
clone size: -; J gene: TRBJ2-3; D gene: -; V gene: TRBV5-1; CDR3 protein: CASAMLLDTDTQYF; CDR3 DNA: TGCGCCAGCGCTATGTTACTCGACACAGATACGCAGTATTTT
clone size: few; J gene: TRBJ1-1; D gene: -; V gene: TRBV18; CDR3 protein: CASSPDSNMNTEAFF; CDR3 DNA: TGTGCCAGCTCACCAGACAGCAACATGAACACTGAAGCTTTCTTT
clone size: -; J gene: TRBJ1-5; D gene: -; V gene: TRBV2; CDR3 protein: CASSWTVNQPQHF; CDR3 DNA: TGTGCCAGCAGCTGGACAGTAAATCAGCCCCAGCATTTT
clone size: once; J gene: TRBJ1-5; D gene: -; V gene: TRBV6-7; CDR3 protein: CASTVRWGQPQHF; CDR3 DNA: TGTGCCAGCACCGTGCGGTGGGGCCAGCCCCAGCATTTT
clone size: -; J gene: TRBJ1-3; D gene: -; V gene: TRBV6-2/TRBV6-3; CDR3 protein: CASSLTETGNTIYF; CDR3 DNA: TGTGCCAGCAGTTTGACGGAGACTGGAAACACCATATATTTT
clone size: -; J gene: TRBJ1-2; D gene: TRBD1; V gene: TRBV4-3; CDR3 protein: CASSQDREYRGYYGYTF; CDR3 DNA: TGCGCCAGCAGCCAAGATAGAGAATACAGGGGGTACTATGGCTACACCTTC
clone size: -; J gene: TRBJ1-5; D gene: TRBD1; V gene: TRBV6-6; CDR3 protein: CASSYLGQGFGQPQHF; CDR3 DNA: TGTGCCAGCAGTTACTTGGGACAGGGGTTCGGCCAGCCCCAGCATTTT
clone size: -; J gene: TRBJ2-7; D gene: -; V gene: TRBV11-2; CDR3 protein: CASSPERTSSYEQYF; CDR3 DNA: TGTGCCAGCAGCCCCGAACGTACCAGCTCCTACGAGCAGTACTTC
clone size: few; J gene: TRBJ2-1; D gene: -; V gene: TRBV24-1; CDR3 protein: CATSAGLREQFF; CDR3 DNA: TGTGCCACCAGTGCGGGGTTGAGGGAGCAGTTCTTC